The clone carrying this T cell receptor (beta chain) came up a few times. Germline CDR1 is SGHTA and CDR2 is FQGTGA. V lost 0 bases to trimming and J lost 5 bases, with 7 bases between them. The CDR3 extends over 13 amino acids. This sample stems from a study of blood T cell repertoires in COVID-19. The overall study: In each case, the material was cDNA or gDNA derived from T cells, B-cell-depleted T cells, or PBMCs.

In the authors' methods: From reference gene primer amplification, estimates of nucleated cell counts were derived. Assay: immunoSEQ multiplex PCR; the TCRdb copy retains only in-frame clones and omits some. That table is the source of V, J and clone size, and D and trimming were worked out from the DNA. Of hundreds of thousands of clones in the sample, more than 75% were seen once. The sequence came from a man aged 50 to 60 with acute or convalescent COVID-19. The chain recombines TRBV7-3 with TRBJ1-2; D is ambiguous. Specimen: peripheral blood. The DNA for the CDR3 is TGTGCCAGCAGCTTAACGGAGGGTTATGGCTACACCTTC. Translation gives CASSLTEGYGYTF.